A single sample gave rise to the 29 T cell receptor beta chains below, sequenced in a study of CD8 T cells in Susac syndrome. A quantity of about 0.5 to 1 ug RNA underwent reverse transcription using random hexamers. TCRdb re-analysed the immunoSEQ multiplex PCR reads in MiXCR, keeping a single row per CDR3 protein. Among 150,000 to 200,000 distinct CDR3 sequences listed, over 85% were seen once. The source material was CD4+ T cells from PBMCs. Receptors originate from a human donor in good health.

The CDR3 DNA sequence: TGTGCCAGCAGCCGGAGGGGCGGGGGCACCCAAGAGACCCAGTACTTC. Protein product: CASSRRGGGTQETQYF. V usage is TRBV3-1 and J usage is TRBJ2-5, with D possibly matching TRBD2 (7 bases). The CDR3 covers 16 residues. The germline V gene has CDR1 LGHDT and CDR2 YNNKEL (reference sequence). The V end was cut by 4 bases, the J end by 1 base, with 16 bases between.

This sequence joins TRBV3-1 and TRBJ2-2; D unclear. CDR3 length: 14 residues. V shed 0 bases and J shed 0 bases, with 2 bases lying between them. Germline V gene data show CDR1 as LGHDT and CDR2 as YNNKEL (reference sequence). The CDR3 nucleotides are TGTGCCAGCAGCCAAGAACCGAACACCGGGGAGCTGTTTTTT. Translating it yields CASSQEPNTGELFF.

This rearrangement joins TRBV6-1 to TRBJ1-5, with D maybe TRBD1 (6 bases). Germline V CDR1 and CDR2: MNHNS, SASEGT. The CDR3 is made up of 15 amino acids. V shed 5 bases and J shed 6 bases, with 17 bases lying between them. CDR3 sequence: CASSPRGGLLQPQHF. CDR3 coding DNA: TGTGCCAGCAGTCCGCGTGGGGGCCTCCTTCAGCCCCAGCATTTT.

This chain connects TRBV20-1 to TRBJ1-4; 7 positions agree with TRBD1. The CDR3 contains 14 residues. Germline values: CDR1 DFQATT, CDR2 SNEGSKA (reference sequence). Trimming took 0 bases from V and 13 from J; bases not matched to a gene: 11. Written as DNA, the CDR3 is TGCAGTGCTAGAGAAGGGGGCCGGGCGCCATCACTGTTTTTT. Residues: CSAREGGRAPSLFF.

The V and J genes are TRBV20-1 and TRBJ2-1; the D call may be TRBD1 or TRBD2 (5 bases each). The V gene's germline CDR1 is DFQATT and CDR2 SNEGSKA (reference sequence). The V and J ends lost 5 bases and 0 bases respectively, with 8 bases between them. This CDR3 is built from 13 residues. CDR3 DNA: TGCAGTGCTCCAGGGAGCTCCTACAATGAGCAGTTCTTC. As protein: CSAPGSSYNEQFF.

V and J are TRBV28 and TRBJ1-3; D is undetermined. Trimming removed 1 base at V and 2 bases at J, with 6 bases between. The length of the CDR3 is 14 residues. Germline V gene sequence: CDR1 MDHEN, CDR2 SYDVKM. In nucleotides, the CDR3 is TGTGCCAGCAGTTTATCACACACTGGAAACACCATATATTTT. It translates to CASSLSHTGNTIYF.

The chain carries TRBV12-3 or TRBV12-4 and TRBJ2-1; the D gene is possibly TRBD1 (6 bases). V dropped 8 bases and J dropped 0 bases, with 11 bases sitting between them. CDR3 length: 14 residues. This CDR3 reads CASGRGSSYNEQFF. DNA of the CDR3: TGTGCCAGCGGTAGGGGGAGCTCCTACAATGAGCAGTTCTTC.

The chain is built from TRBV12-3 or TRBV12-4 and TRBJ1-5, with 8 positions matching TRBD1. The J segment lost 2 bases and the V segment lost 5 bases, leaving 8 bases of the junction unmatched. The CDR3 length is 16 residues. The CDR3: CASSRQGAVGNQPQHF. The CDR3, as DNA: TGTGCCAGCAGTCGGCAGGGGGCGGTGGGCAATCAGCCCCAGCATTTT.

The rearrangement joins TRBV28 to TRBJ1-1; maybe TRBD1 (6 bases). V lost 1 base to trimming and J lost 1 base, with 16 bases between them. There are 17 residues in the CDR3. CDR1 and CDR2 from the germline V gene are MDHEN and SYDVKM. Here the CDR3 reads CASSLYGSGTPNTEAFF. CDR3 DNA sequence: TGTGCCAGCAGTTTATATGGCTCCGGGACACCGAACACTGAAGCTTTCTTT.

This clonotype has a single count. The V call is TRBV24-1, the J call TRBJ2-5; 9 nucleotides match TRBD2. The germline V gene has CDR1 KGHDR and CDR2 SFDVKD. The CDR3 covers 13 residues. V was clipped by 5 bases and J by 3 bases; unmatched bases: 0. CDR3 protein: CATSASGEETQYF. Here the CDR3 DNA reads TGTGCCACCAGTGCTAGCGGGGAAGAGACCCAGTACTTC.

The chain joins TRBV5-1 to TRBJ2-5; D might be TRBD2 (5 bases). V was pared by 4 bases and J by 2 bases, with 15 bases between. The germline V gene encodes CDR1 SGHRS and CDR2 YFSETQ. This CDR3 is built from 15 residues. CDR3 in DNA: TGCGCCAGCAGCAGCGGAGCGGTGCGTCAAGAGACCCAGTACTTC. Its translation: CASSSGAVRQETQYF.

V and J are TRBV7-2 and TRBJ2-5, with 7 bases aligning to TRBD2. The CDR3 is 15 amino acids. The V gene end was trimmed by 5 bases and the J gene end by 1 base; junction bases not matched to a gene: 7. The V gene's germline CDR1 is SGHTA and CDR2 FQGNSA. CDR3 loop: CASSGGSGVQETQYF. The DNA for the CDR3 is TGTGCCAGCAGCGGCGGGAGCGGGGTCCAAGAGACCCAGTACTTC.

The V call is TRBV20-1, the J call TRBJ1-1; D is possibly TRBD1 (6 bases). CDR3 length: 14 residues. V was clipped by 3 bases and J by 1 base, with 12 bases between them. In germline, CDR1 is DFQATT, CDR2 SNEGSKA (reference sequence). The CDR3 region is CSARRDTQNTEAFF. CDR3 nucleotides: TGCAGTGCTAGGCGGGACACCCAGAACACTGAAGCTTTCTTT.

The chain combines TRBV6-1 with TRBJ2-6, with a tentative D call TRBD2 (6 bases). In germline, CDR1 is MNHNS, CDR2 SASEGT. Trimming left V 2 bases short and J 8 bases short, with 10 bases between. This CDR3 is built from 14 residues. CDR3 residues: CASSERRGTNVLTF. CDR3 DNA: TGTGCCAGCAGTGAAAGGAGGGGTACCAACGTCCTGACTTTC.

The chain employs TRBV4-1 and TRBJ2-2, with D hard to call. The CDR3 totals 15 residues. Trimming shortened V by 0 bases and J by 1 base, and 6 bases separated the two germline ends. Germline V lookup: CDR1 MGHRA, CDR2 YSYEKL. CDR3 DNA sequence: TGCGCCAGCAGCCAAGACCGTCAGAACACCGGGGAGCTGTTTTTT. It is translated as CASSQDRQNTGELFF.

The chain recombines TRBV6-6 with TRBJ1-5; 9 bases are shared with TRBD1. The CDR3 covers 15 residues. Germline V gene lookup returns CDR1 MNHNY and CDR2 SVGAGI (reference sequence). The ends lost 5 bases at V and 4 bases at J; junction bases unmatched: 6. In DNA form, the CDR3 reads TGTGCCAGCAGTACGGGACAGGGAACGAATCAGCCCCAGCATTTT. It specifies CASSTGQGTNQPQHF.

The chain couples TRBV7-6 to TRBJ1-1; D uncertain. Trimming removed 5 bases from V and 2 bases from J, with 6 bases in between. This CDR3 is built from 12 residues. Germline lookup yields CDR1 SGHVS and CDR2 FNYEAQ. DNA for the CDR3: TGTGCCAGCAGCCACCCCAACACTGAAGCTTTCTTT. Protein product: CASSHPNTEAFF.

CDR3 DNA sequence: TGCAGCGTTGAAGAAGAGACCCAGTACTTC. Its translation is CSVEEETQYF. The rearrangement joins TRBV29-1 to TRBJ2-5; D unresolved. Deletions cut 0 bases from V and 4 bases from J, with 0 bases between. The CDR3 loop spans 10 amino acids. CDR1 is SQVTM and CDR2 is ANQGSEA in the germline V gene.

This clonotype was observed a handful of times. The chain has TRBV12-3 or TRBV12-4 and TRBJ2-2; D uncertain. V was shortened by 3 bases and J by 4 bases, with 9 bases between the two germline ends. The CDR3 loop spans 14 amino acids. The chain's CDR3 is CASSFAGSTGELFF. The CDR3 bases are TGTGCCAGCAGTTTCGCCGGGTCCACCGGGGAGCTGTTTTTT.

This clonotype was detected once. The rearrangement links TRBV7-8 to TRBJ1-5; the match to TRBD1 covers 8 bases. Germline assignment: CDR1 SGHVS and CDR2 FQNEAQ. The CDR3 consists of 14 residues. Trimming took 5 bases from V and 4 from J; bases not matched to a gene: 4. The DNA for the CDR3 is TGTGCCAGCAGCCCGACAGGGGATAATCAGCCCCAGCATTTT. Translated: CASSPTGDNQPQHF.

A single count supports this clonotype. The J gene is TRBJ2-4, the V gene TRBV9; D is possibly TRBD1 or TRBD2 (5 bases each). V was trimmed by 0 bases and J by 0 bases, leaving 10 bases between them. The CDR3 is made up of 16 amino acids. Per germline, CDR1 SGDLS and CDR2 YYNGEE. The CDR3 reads CASSVGWDVAKNIQYF. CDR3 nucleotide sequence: TGTGCCAGCAGCGTAGGCTGGGACGTAGCCAAAAACATTCAGTACTTC.

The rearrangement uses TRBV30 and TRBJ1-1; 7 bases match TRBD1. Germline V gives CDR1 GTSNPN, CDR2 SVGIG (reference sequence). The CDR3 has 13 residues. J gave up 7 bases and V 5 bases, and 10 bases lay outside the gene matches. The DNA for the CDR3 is TGTGCCTGGGCCCCAGTCCGGGACAGTGAAGCTTTCTTT. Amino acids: CAWAPVRDSEAFF.

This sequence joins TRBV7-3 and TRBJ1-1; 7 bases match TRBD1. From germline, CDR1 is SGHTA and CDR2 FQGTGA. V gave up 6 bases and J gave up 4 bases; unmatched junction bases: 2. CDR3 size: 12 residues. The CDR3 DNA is TGTGCCAGCAGGCGGGACAGCACTGAAGCTTTCTTT. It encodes CASRRDSTEAFF.

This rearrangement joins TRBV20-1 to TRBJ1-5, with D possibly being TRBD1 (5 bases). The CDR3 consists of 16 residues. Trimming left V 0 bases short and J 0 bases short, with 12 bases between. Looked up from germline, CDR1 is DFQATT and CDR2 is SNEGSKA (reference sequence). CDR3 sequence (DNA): TGCAGTGCTAGAGATGGAGGGGCAGATAGCAATCAGCCCCAGCATTTT. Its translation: CSARDGGADSNQPQHF.

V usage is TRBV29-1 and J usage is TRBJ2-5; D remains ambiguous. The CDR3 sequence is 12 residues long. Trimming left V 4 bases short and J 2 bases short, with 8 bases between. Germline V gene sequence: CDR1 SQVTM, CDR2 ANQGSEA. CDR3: CSVGTVQETQYF. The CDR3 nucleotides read TGCAGCGTTGGGACGGTTCAAGAGACCCAGTACTTC.

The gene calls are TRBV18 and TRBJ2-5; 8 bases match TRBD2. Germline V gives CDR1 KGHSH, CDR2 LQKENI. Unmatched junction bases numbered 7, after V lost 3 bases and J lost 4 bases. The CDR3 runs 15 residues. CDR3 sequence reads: CASSPAAGAVETQYF. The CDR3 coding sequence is TGTGCCAGCTCACCTGCAGCGGGGGCGGTAGAGACCCAGTACTTC.

CDR3 coding DNA: TGCAGTGCCGAACGACTGGAAAACTATGGCTACACCTTC. This codes for CSAERLENYGYTF. The genes are TRBV20-1 and TRBJ1-2, with unresolved D. The CDR3 is 13 amino acids. Trimming shortened V by 6 bases and J by 2 bases, and 13 bases separated the two germline ends. Germline CDR1 and CDR2: DFQATT and SNEGSKA (reference sequence).

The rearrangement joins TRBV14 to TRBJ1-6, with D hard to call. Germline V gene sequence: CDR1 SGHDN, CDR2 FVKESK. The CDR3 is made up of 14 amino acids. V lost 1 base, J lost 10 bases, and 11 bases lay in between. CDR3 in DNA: TGTGCCAGCAGCCAAGGCTACGGAGGCTCACCCCTCCACTTT. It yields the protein CASSQGYGGSPLHF.

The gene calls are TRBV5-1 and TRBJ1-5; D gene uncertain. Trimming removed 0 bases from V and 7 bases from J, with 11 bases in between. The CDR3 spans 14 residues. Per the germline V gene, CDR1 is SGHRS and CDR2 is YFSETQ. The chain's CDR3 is CASSLEGGPQPQHF. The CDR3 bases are TGCGCCAGCAGCTTGGAAGGTGGACCCCAGCCCCAGCATTTT.